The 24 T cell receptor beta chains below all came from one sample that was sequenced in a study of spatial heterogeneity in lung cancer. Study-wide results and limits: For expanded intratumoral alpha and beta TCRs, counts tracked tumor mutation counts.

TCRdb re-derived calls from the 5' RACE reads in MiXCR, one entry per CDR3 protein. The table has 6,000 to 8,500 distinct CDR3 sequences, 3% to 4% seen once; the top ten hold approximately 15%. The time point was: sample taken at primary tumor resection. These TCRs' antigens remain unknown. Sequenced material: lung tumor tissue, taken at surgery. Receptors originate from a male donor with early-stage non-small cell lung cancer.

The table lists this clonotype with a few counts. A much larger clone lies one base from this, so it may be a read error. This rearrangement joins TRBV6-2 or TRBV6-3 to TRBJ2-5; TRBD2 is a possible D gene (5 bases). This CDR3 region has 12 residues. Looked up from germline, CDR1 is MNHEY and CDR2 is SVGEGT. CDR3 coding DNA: TGTGTCAGCTCCGGTCTAGCAGAGACCCAGTACTTC. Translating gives CVSSGLAETQYF.

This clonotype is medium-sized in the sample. The CDR3 bases are TGTGCCAGCAGCCGCACCGGGACCCCTAGCACAGATACGCAGTATTTT. Translated, it gives CASSRTGTPSTDTQYF. The chain carries TRBV7-9 and TRBJ2-3; D tentatively fits TRBD1 or TRBD2 (5 bases each). The germline gives CDR1 SEHNR, CDR2 FQNEAQ (reference sequence). The CDR3 totals 16 residues. V lost 5 bases to trimming and J lost 0 bases, with 15 bases between them.

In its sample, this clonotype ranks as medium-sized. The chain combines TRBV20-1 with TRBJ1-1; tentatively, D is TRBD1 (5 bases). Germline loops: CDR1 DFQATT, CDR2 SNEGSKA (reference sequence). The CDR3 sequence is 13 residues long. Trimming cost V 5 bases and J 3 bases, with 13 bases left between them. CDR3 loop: CSASQGFDTEAFF. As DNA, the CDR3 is TGCAGTGCTTCCCAGGGATTTGACACTGAAGCTTTCTTT.

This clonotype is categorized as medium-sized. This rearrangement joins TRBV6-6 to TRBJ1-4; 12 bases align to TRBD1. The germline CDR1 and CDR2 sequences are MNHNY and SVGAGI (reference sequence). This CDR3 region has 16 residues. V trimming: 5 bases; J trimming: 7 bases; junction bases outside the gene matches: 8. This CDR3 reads CASSLGQGAVGEKLFF. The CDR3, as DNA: TGTGCCAGCAGTCTGGGACAGGGGGCTGTGGGTGAAAAACTGTTTTTT.

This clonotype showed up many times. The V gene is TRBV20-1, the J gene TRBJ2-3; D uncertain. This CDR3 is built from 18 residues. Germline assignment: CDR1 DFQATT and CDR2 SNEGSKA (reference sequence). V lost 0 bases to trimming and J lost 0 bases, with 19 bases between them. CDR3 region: CSARDWARSTISTDTQYF. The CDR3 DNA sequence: TGCAGTGCTAGAGATTGGGCAAGGTCTACGATTAGCACAGATACGCAGTATTTT.

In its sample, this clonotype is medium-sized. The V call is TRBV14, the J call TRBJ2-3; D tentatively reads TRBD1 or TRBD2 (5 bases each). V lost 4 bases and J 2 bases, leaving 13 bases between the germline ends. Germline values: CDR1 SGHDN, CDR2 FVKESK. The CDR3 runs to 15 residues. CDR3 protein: CASSLTGTVTDTQYF. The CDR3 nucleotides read TGTGCCAGCAGCCTTACCGGGACGGTCACAGATACGCAGTATTTT.

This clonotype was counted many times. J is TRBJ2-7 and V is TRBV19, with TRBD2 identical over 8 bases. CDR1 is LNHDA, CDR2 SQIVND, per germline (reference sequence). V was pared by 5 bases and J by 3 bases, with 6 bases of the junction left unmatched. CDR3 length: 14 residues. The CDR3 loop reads CASSWGTSDYEQYF. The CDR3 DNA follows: TGTGCCAGTAGTTGGGGGACTAGTGACTACGAGCAGTACTTC. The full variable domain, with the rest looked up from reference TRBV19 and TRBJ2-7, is DGGITQSPKYLFRKEGQNVTLSCEQNLNHDAMYWYRQDPGQGLRLIYYSQIVNDFQKGDIAEGYSVSREKKESFPLTVTSAQKNPTAFYLCASSWGTSDYEQYFGPGTRLTVT.

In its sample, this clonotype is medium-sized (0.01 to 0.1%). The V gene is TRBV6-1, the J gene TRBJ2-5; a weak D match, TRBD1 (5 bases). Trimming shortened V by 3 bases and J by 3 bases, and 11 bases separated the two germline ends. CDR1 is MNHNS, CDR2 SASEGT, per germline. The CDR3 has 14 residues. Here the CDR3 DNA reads TGTGCCAGCAGTGAGTGGTTAGGGGAAGAGACCCAGTACTTC. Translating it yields CASSEWLGEETQYF.

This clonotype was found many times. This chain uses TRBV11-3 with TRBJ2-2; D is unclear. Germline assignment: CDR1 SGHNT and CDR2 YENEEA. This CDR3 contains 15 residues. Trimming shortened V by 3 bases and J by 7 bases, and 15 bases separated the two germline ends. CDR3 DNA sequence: TGTGCCAGCAGCTTTCGGGCAGCCGGGTTCGGGGAGCTGTTTTTT. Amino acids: CASSFRAAGFGELFF.

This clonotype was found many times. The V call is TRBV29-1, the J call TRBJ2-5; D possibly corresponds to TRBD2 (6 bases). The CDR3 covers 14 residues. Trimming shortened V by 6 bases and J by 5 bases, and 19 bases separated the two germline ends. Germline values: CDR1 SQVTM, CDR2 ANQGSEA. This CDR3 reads CSVQRGAGGETQYF. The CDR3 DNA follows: TGCAGCGTCCAACGAGGGGCCGGAGGGGAGACCCAGTACTTC.

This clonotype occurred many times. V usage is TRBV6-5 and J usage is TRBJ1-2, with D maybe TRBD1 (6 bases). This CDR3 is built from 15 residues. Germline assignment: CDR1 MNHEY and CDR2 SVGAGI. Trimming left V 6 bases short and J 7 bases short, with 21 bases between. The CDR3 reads CASSPRLGGEFGYTF. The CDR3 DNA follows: TGTGCCAGCAGCCCCAGGTTAGGGGGAGAATTTGGCTACACCTTC.

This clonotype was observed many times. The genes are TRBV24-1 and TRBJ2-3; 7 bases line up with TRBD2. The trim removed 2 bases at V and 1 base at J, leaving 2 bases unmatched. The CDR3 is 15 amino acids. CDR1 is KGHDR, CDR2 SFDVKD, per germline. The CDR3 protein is CATSDSSGRTDTQYF. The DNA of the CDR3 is TGTGCCACCAGTGATTCTAGCGGCCGCACAGATACGCAGTATTTT.

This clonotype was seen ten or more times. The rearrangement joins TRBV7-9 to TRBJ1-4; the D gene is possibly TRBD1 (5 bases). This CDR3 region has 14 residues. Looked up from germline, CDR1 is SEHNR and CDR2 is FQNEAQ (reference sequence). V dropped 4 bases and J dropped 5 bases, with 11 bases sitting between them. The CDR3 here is CASSSGHTNEKLFF. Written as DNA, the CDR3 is TGTGCCAGCAGCTCCGGACACACGAATGAAAAACTGTTTTTT.

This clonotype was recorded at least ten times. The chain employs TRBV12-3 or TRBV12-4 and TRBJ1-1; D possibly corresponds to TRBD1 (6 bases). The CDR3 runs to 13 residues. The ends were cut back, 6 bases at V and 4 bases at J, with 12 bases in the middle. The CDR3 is CASRYRAPTEAFF. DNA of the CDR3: TGTGCCAGCAGGTACAGGGCTCCCACTGAAGCTTTCTTT.

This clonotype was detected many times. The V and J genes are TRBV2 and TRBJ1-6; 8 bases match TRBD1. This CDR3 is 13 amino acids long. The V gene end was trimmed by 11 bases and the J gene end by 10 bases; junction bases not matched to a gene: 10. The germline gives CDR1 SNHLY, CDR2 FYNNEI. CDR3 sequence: CAFWTGTGSPLHF. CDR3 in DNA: TGTGCCTTTTGGACAGGGACCGGATCACCCCTCCACTTT.

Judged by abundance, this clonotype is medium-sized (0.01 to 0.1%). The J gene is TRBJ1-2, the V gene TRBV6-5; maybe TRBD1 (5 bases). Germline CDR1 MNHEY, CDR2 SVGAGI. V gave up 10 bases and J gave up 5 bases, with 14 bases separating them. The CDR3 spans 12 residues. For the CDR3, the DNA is TGTGCCACCCTATCCCAGGGTTATGGCTACACCTTC. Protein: CATLSQGYGYTF.

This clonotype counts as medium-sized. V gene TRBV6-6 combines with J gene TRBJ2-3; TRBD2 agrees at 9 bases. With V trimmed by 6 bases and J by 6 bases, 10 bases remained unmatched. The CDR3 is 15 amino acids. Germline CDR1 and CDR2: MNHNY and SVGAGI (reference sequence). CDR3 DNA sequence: TGTGCCAGCAGGGAAGCGGGAGGCCCCCGTGATACGCAGTATTTT. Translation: CASREAGGPRDTQYF.

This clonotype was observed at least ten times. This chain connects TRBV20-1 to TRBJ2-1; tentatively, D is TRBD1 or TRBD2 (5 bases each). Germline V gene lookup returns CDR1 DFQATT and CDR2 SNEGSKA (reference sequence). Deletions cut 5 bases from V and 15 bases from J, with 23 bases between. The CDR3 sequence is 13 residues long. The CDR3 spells CSARGSDFRFGFF. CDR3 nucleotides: TGCAGTGCTCGGGGCTCGGACTTCCGTTTTGGGTTCTTC.

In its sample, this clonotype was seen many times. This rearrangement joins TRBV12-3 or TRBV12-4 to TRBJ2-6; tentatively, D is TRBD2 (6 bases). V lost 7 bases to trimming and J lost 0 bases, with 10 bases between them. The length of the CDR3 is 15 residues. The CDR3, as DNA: TGTGCCAGCACCCTTAGCGGCTCTGGGGCCAACGTCCTGACTTTC. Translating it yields CASTLSGSGANVLTF.

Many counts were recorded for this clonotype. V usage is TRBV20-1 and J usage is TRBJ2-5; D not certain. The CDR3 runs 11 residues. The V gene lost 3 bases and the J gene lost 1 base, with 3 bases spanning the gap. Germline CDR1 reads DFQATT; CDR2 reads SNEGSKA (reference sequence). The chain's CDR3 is CSARSQETQYF. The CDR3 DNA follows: TGCAGTGCTAGGAGCCAAGAGACCCAGTACTTC.

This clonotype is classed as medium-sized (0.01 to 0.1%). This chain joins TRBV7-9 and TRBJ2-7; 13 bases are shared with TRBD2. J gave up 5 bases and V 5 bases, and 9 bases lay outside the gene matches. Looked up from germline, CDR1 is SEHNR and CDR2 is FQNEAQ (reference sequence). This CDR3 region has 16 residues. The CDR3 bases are TGTGCCAGCAGCGGACTAGCGGGAGCCCCGGTAAACGAGCAGTACTTC. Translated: CASSGLAGAPVNEQYF. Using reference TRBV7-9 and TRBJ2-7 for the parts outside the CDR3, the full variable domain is DTGVSQNPRHKITKRGQNVTFRCDPISEHNRLYWYRQTLGQGPEFLTYFQNEAQLEKSRLLSDRFSAERPKGSFSTLEIQRTEQGDSAMYLCASSGLAGAPVNEQYFGPGTRLTVT.

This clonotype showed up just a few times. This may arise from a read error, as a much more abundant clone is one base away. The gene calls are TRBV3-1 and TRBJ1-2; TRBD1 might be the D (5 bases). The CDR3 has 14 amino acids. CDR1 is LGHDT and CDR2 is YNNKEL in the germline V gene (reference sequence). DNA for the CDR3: TGTGCCAGCAGCCAAGATTGGGACGGCTATGGCTACAACTTC. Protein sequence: CASSQDWDGYGYNF.

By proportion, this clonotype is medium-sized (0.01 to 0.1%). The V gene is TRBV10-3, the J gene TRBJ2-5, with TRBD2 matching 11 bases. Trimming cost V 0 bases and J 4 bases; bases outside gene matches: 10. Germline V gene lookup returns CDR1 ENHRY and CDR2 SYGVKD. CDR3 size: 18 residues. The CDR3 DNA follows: TGTGCCATCAGTGAGTCGCGTAGCGGGAGGGGGAGAAGAGAGACCCAGTACTTC. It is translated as CAISESRSGRGRRETQYF.

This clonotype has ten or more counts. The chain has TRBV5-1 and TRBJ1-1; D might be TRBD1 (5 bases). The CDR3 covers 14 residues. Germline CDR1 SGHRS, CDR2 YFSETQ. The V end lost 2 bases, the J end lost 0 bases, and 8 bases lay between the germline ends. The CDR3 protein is CASSFGDLNTEAFF. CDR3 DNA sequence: TGCGCCAGCAGCTTTGGGGACCTGAACACTGAAGCTTTCTTT.